This T cell receptor beta chain was recorded in a study of T-cell reconstitution after alpha-beta-depleted transplantation in children. The CDR3 has 15 residues. Germline V gene sequence: CDR1 SGHDT, CDR2 YYEEEE. Trimming removed 4 bases at V and 0 bases at J, with 8 bases between. Using unique molecular identifiers, the investigators prepared the TCRbeta library. A single record per CDR3 protein comes from TCRdb applying MiXCR to the PCR reads. Among 210,000 or so distinct CDR3 sequences listed, 8% to 10% were seen once. This clonotype occurred many times. The sequence was collected from a human donor who donated a stem cell graft to a child with acute lymphoblastic leukemia. Sequences were derived from PBMCs from the stem cell graft donor, sampled from the stem cell graft. The chain couples TRBV5-6 to TRBJ1-6; a possible D gene is TRBD1 (5 bases). CDR3 residues: CASSQGTSYNSPLHF. CDR3 nucleotide sequence: TGTGCCAGCAGCCAGGGCACCTCCTATAATTCACCCCTCCACTTT.